The 14 T cell receptor beta chains below were found in one sample sequenced in a study of CD8 T cells in ankylosing spondylitis. From the 5' RACE reads, TCRdb called clonotypes with MiXCR, one entry per CDR3 protein. The data contain roughly 230,000 distinct CDR3 sequences, about 20% of them seen just once; the ten biggest clones take up around 30%. Sequencing input: blood, either unsorted or a sorted T cell fraction (not recorded which). These receptors originate from a male donor with ankylosing spondylitis or in good health (not recorded which).

This chain uses TRBV21-1 with TRBJ1-2. TRBV21-1 counts as a pseudogene. There are 14 residues in the CDR3. CDR3 residues: CASSKGWTNYGYTF. CDR3 coding DNA: TGTGCCAGCAGCAAGGGGTGGACTAACTATGGCTACACCTTC.

This clonotype was recorded a few times. This chain connects TRBV5-1 to TRBJ2-2; D uncertain. CDR3 size: 15 residues. V was shortened by 0 bases and J by 5 bases, with 11 bases between the two germline ends. CDR1 is SGHRS, CDR2 YFSETQ, per germline. The CDR3 DNA reads as TGCGCCAGCAGCTTGGATCCGTTTCGAACCGGGGAGCTGTTTTTT. Residues: CASSLDPFRTGELFF. Using reference TRBV5-1 and TRBJ2-2 for the parts outside the CDR3, the full variable domain is KAGVTQTPRYLIKTRGQQVTLSCSPISGHRSVSWYQQTPGQGLQFLFEYFSETQRNKGNFPGRFSGRQFSNSRSEMNVSTLELGDSALYLCASSLDPFRTGELFFGEGSRLTVL.

This clonotype has more than one count but fewer than ten. The V gene is TRBV19, the J gene TRBJ2-7; possible D gene TRBD2, 6 bases. CDR1 is LNHDA and CDR2 is SQIVND in the germline V gene (reference sequence). V was trimmed by 0 bases and J by 6 bases, leaving 9 bases between them. This CDR3 is 13 amino acids long. The CDR3 spells CASSIDFGGEQYF. DNA for the CDR3: TGTGCCAGTAGTATAGATTTCGGGGGCGAGCAGTACTTC.

DNA of the CDR3: TGTGCCAGCAGTTTTGACTATGGCTACACCTTC. Its translation: CASSFDYGYTF. The genes are TRBV12-3 or TRBV12-4 and TRBJ1-2; no clear D. The CDR3 sequence is 11 residues long. The ends were cut back, 3 bases at V and 3 bases at J, with 2 bases in the middle.

The chain employs TRBV20-1 and TRBJ2-7, with D possibly matching TRBD1 (6 bases). The V end lost 0 bases, the J end lost 2 bases, and 14 bases lay between the germline ends. CDR1 is DFQATT and CDR2 is SNEGSKA in the germline V gene (reference sequence). The CDR3 is 15 residues long. The CDR3 is CSARDLQGPPYEQYF. The CDR3 nucleotides read TGCAGTGCTAGAGATCTCCAGGGGCCACCCTACGAGCAGTACTTC.

This chain joins TRBV4-2 and TRBJ2-7; D assignment may be TRBD1 or TRBD2 (5 bases each). Trimming stripped 2 bases from V and 1 base from J, with 9 bases between. Germline assignment: CDR1 LGHNA and CDR2 YNFKEQ. This CDR3 spans 14 amino acids. The CDR3 region has the DNA TGTGCCAGCAGCCAACCAGGGAGATCCTACGAGCAGTACTTC. Its protein product is CASSQPGRSYEQYF.

This clonotype was seen ten or more times. This sequence joins TRBV27 and TRBJ2-7; 8 bases are a match to TRBD1. There are 14 residues in the CDR3. CDR1 and CDR2 (germline): MNHEY, SMNVEV (reference sequence). The J segment lost 3 bases and the V segment lost 6 bases, leaving 7 bases of the junction unmatched. CDR3 in DNA: TGTGCCAGCAGCCCGGGACAGGTGCACTACGAGCAGTACTTC. It specifies CASSPGQVHYEQYF.

This chain links TRBV27 with TRBJ2-2; D assignment may be TRBD1 or TRBD2 (5 bases each). The V end was cut by 5 bases, the J end by 6 bases, with 16 bases between. Germline V gene data show CDR1 as MNHEY and CDR2 as SMNVEV (reference sequence). CDR3 size: 15 residues. In DNA, the CDR3 is TGTGCCAGCAGTCGAGGGGCTGAGAGGCCCGGGGAGCTGTTTTTT. It translates to CASSRGAERPGELFF.

This clonotype was seen only a few times. The rearrangement links TRBV25-1 to TRBJ2-5; a possible D gene is TRBD1 (5 bases). The V end lost 7 bases, the J end lost 1 base, and 25 bases lay between the germline ends. This CDR3 comprises 18 residues. Germline values: CDR1 MGHDK, CDR2 SYGVNS. CDR3 amino acids: CASTRSHSGSWRQETQYF. CDR3 bases: TGTGCCAGCACCCGATCCCACTCAGGGTCTTGGCGCCAAGAGACCCAGTACTTC. The variable domain in full, completed from reference TRBV25-1 and TRBJ2-5, reads EADIYQTPRYLVIGTGKKITLECSQTMGHDKMYWYQQDPGMELHLIHYSYGVNSTEKGDLSSESTVSRIRTEHFPLTLESARPSHTSQYLCASTRSHSGSWRQETQYFGPGTRLLVL.

This clonotype was seen only a few times. The genes are TRBV24-1 and TRBJ2-2; possible D gene TRBD2, 5 bases. The CDR3 has 17 residues. V was cut by 3 bases and J by 0 bases, with 13 bases left in between. CDR1 and CDR2 from the germline V gene are KGHDR and SFDVKD. The CDR3 DNA follows: TGTGCCACCAGTGATCCACAGAGGACTCCGAACACCGGGGAGCTGTTTTTT. Translated: CATSDPQRTPNTGELFF.

This chain connects TRBV7-8 to TRBJ2-3; 9 bases line up with TRBD2. Germline V CDR1 and CDR2: SGHVS, FQNEAQ. Losses at the gene ends were 2 bases for V and 3 bases for J; bases not matched to a gene: 6. CDR3 size: 16 residues. As DNA, the CDR3 is TGTGCCAGCAGCTTAAGGCTAGCGGGAAGGACAGATACGCAGTATTTT. It is translated as CASSLRLAGRTDTQYF.

This clonotype was recorded a few times. The chain couples TRBV20-1 to TRBJ2-3; 11 bases agree with TRBD1. The J segment lost 2 bases and the V segment lost 0 bases, leaving 7 bases of the junction unmatched. CDR1 and CDR2 from the germline V gene are DFQATT and SNEGSKA (reference sequence). This CDR3 has 17 residues. CDR3 DNA: TGCAGTGCTAGAGAGCCCTGGACAGGGGGCTTCACAGATACGCAGTATTTT. It is translated as CSAREPWTGGFTDTQYF.

This clonotype showed up just a few times. V and J are TRBV29-1 and TRBJ2-1; 10 bases agree with TRBD2. The CDR3 is made up of 13 amino acids. V dropped 7 bases and J dropped 6; count of bases not matched to a gene: 6. CDR1 and CDR2 from the germline V gene are SQVTM and ANQGSEA. The CDR3 nucleotides read TGCAGCGGGGGACTAGCGACCTTCAATGAGCAGTTCTTC. It specifies CSGGLATFNEQFF.

Of note for this clonotype: At one of its ends the junction is not consistent with the germline gene, which may arise from a read error. This chain uses TRBV12-3 or TRBV12-4 with TRBJ2-1; 10 bases agree with TRBD2. The CDR3 totals 16 residues. The CDR3 DNA follows: TGTGCCAGCGGTCGATTAGCGGGAGGAACCTACAATGAGCGGTTCTTC. This translates into CASGRLAGGTYNERFF.